This passage covers 16 T cell receptor beta chains from one sample sequenced in a study of blood T cells in healthy people across ages. It was with a sample-barcoded 5' primer and a J-beta primer mix that a second PCR of about 6 to 12 cycles was run. TCRdb reprocessed the 5' RACE reads via MiXCR and lists one record per CDR3 protein. The table includes approximately 900,000 distinct CDR3 sequences, about 48% detected once. Sequenced input: blood. Receptors originate from a man aged 25 to 40 in good health.

Worth noting for this clonotype: A junction end diverges from the germline sequence, so it may reflect a read error. CDR3 residues: CASSQGGLAGALAENIQYF. The CDR3 DNA is TGTGCCAGCAGCCAAGGAGGTCTAGCGGGGGCCTTAGCCGAAAACATTCAGTACTTC. This chain connects TRBV4-2 to TRBJ2-4; 10 bases map to TRBD2. Germline V gives CDR1 LGHNA, CDR2 YNFKEQ. The CDR3 runs 19 residues.

The rearrangement uses TRBV4-1 and TRBJ2-3; D remains unclear. Germline loops: CDR1 MGHRA, CDR2 YSYEKL. Between the trimmed V and J ends, which lost 4 bases and 1 base, there was a span of 15 bases. The CDR3 extends over 16 amino acids. This CDR3 reads CASSPPPAPRTDTQYF. The CDR3, as DNA: TGCGCCAGCAGCCCCCCCCCCGCGCCACGCACAGATACGCAGTATTTT.

This chain connects TRBV20-1 to TRBJ1-5; 10 nucleotides agree with TRBD1. This CDR3 spans 13 amino acids. The junction had 5 bases not matched to a gene; V was cut back by 6 bases and J by 6 bases. Germline V gives CDR1 DFQATT, CDR2 SNEGSKA (reference sequence). The CDR3 here is CSARGTGAQPQHF. Here the CDR3 DNA reads TGCAGTGCCCGAGGGACAGGGGCTCAGCCCCAGCATTTT.

This rearrangement joins TRBV10-3 to TRBJ2-3; 9 positions agree with TRBD1. The CDR3 length is 18 residues. Germline V gene sequence: CDR1 ENHRY, CDR2 SYGVKD. V was clipped by 0 bases and J by 0 bases; unmatched bases: 7. CDR3 protein: CAISESARTGESTDTQYF. The CDR3 DNA follows: TGTGCCATCAGTGAGTCGGCACGGACAGGGGAAAGCACAGATACGCAGTATTTT.

This clonotype was observed a handful of times. J is TRBJ2-1 and V is TRBV5-4; D may correspond to TRBD1 or TRBD2 (7 bases each). V was clipped by 5 bases and J by 0 bases, with 15 bases between them. Germline assignment: CDR1 SGHNT and CDR2 YYREEE (reference sequence). The CDR3 covers 16 residues. CDR3 sequence (DNA): TGTGCCAGCAGGGGAGCAGGGGGGGACTCCTACAATGAGCAGTTCTTC. Translated: CASRGAGGDSYNEQFF.

This clonotype was picked up many times. V gene TRBV7-6 combines with J gene TRBJ1-2; no clear D. The V gene lost 5 bases and the J gene lost 4 bases, with 11 bases spanning the gap. The CDR3 length is 13 residues. The germline V gene has CDR1 SGHVS and CDR2 FNYEAQ. DNA of the CDR3: TGTGCCAGCAGCCCCGACACGGGCTATGGCTACACCTTC. Encoded protein: CASSPDTGYGYTF.

This clonotype turned up a few times. J is TRBJ2-1 and V is TRBV20-1; D is unresolved. CDR3 size: 13 residues. CDR1 and CDR2 (germline): DFQATT, SNEGSKA (reference sequence). The V end lost 5 bases, the J end lost 10 bases, and 18 bases lay between the germline ends. CDR3 nucleotide sequence: TGCAGTGCTCGGCACTCTAGTGATTGGGAGCAGTTCTTC. This encodes CSARHSSDWEQFF.

The genes are TRBV12-3 or TRBV12-4 and TRBJ2-5; D not resolved. This CDR3 region has 11 residues. Trimming removed 3 bases at V and 10 bases at J, with 9 bases between. DNA of the CDR3: TGTGCCAGCAGTTTGGGTTGGAGCCAGTACTTC. Translating gives CASSLGWSQYF.

In its sample, this clonotype was seen a few times. The chain employs TRBV7-2 and TRBJ1-4, with 9 positions matching TRBD1. J gave up 8 bases and V 1 base, and 11 bases lay outside the gene matches. Germline CDR1 is SGHTA and CDR2 is FQGNSA. The CDR3 has 17 residues. CDR3 DNA sequence: TGTGCCAGCAGCTTAGGGGGGCTGGGGACAGGGTCCGAAAAACTGTTTTTT. Its protein product is CASSLGGLGTGSEKLFF.

This clonotype was found a few times. The rearrangement links TRBV28 to TRBJ2-3; no definite D call. Germline CDR1 and CDR2: MDHEN and SYDVKM. The CDR3 extends over 17 amino acids. Deletions cut 6 bases from V and 0 bases from J, with 19 bases between. The CDR3 region is CASRPHYGSPSTDTQYF. CDR3 nucleotide sequence: TGTGCCAGCAGGCCCCACTATGGTTCCCCTAGCACAGATACGCAGTATTTT.

V usage is TRBV2 and J usage is TRBJ1-2; 8 bases are shared with TRBD1. The germline CDR1 and CDR2 sequences are SNHLY and FYNNEI. Losses at the gene ends were 8 bases for V and 5 bases for J; bases not matched to a gene: 7. CDR3 length equals 13 residues. The DNA of the CDR3 is TGTGCCAGCGGCCCTGGACAGGGTTATGGCTACACCTTC. Residues: CASGPGQGYGYTF.

The chain employs TRBV6-5 and TRBJ1-2; 8 bases align to TRBD1. The trim removed 4 bases at V and 3 bases at J, leaving 7 bases unmatched. Germline V gene sequence: CDR1 MNHEY, CDR2 SVGAGI. This CDR3 contains 15 residues. The CDR3 loop reads CASSFTQGVDYGYTF. The CDR3 bases are TGTGCCAGCAGTTTTACACAGGGGGTTGACTATGGCTACACCTTC.

This clonotype showed up just a few times. The chain joins TRBV7-8 to TRBJ2-1, with 7 nucleotides matching TRBD1. Unmatched junction bases numbered 11, after V lost 3 bases and J lost 6 bases. In germline, CDR1 is SGHVS, CDR2 FQNEAQ. The CDR3 is 16 amino acids. CDR3 loop: CASSLRPGGDVNEQFF. In DNA, the CDR3 is TGTGCCAGCAGCTTGAGACCAGGGGGTGATGTCAATGAGCAGTTCTTC.

The rearrangement joins TRBV4-3 to TRBJ2-7, with D maybe TRBD2 (6 bases). Per the germline V gene, CDR1 is LGHNA and CDR2 is YSLEER. Trimming cost V 0 bases and J 2 bases, with 14 bases left between them. CDR3 size: 16 residues. The CDR3 coding sequence is TGCGCCAGCAGCCAAGATCTGGGAGGCCGCCCCTACGAGCAGTACTTC. Its protein is CASSQDLGGRPYEQYF.

As for this clonotype: Sequence at one end of the junction differs from germline and may be a read error. This chain connects TRBV6-6 to TRBJ1-2, with D unresolved. The germline V gene encodes CDR1 MNHNY and CDR2 SVGAGI (reference sequence). The CDR3 is 14 amino acids. The CDR3 sequence is CASSDSPEYYGHTF. The CDR3 bases are TGTGCCAGCAGTGACTCCCCGGAGTACTATGGCCACACCTTC.

The V and J genes are TRBV12-3 or TRBV12-4 and TRBJ2-1; no clear D gene. V was cut by 6 bases and J by 0 bases, with 12 bases left in between. The CDR3 is 15 residues long. This CDR3 is CASSEYRVSYNEQFF. CDR3 coding DNA: TGTGCCAGCAGCGAATATCGGGTCTCCTACAATGAGCAGTTCTTC.